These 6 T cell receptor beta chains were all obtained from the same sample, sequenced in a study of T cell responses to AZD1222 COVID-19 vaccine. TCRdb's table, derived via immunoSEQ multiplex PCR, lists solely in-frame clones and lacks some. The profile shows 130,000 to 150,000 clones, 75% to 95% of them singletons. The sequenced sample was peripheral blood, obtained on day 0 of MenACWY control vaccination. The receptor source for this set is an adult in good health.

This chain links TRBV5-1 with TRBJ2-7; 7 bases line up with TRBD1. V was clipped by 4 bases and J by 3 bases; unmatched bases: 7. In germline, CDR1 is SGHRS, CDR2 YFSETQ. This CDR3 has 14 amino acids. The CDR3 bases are TGCGCCAGCAGCCATGGGACAGCCGACTACGAGCAGTACTTC. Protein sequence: CASSHGTADYEQYF.

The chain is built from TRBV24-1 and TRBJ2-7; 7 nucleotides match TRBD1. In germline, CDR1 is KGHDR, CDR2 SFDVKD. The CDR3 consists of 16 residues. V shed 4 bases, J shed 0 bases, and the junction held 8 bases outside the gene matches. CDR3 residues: CATSDGTDNYSYEQYF. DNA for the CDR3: TGTGCCACCAGTGACGGGACAGATAACTACTCCTACGAGCAGTACTTC.

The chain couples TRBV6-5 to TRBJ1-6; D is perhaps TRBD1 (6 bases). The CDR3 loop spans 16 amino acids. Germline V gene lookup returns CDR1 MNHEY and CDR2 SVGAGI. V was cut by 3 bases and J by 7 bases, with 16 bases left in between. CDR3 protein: CASSYSGGRSNSPLHF. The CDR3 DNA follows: TGTGCCAGCAGTTATTCCGGGGGGCGCAGCAATTCACCCCTCCACTTT.

In DNA form, the CDR3 reads TGTGCCAGCAGTCCGGACAGGAGCTCCTACGAGCAGTACTTC. Translated, it gives CASSPDRSSYEQYF. The chain has TRBV6-5 and TRBJ2-7, with 7 nucleotides matching TRBD1. V lost 5 bases to trimming and J lost 0 bases; unmatched junction nucleotides: 4. From germline, CDR1 is MNHEY and CDR2 SVGAGI. CDR3 length: 14 residues.

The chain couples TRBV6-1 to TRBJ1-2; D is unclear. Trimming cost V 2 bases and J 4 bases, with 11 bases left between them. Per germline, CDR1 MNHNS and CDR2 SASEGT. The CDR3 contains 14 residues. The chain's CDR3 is CASSEMAGPYGYTF. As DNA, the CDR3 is TGTGCCAGCAGTGAAATGGCAGGACCCTATGGCTACACCTTC.

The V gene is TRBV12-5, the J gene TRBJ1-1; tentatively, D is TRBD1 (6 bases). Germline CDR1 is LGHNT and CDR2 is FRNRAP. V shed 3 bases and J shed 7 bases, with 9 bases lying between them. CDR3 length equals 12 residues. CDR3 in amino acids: CASGLGGDEAFF. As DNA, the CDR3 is TGTGCTAGTGGTTTAGGGGGAGATGAAGCTTTCTTT.